Following are 8 T cell receptor beta chains from one sample sequenced in a study of vaccination effects on CD4 cells after COVID-19. Repertoires were generated with immunoSEQ multiplex PCR, while TCRdb's copy carries only in-frame clones and drops some. This table holds 22,000 or so clones, over 65% found once. CD4+ T cells specific for antigen were expanded with viral peptide pools by the ViraFEST assay before sequencing. Subsequent to ten to eleven days of culture, CD4+ T cells were isolated. Their SARS-CoV-2 infection, verified by PCR, occurred between March and December 2020. Their cognate antigens are unknown. Source: CD4+ T cells from PBMCs cultured with a peptide pool, taken before COVID-19 vaccination. The receptors stem from a human donor who had a prior SARS-CoV-2 infection.

This chain links TRBV3-1 (or the pseudogene TRBV3-2) with TRBJ2-5, with TRBD1 as a possible D gene (7 bases). Germline V CDR1 and CDR2: LGHDT, YNNKEL (reference sequence). V gave up 2 bases and J gave up 5 bases, with 12 bases separating them. This CDR3 comprises 14 residues. CDR3 DNA: TGTGCCAGCAGCCAATCAGGGGGGAGGGAGACCCAGTACTTC. Its protein is CASSQSGGRETQYF.

The chain uses TRBV10-3 and TRBJ2-3; TRBD1 matches at 11 bases. Germline values: CDR1 ENHRY, CDR2 SYGVKD. The length of the CDR3 is 14 residues. Unmatched junction bases numbered 5, after V lost 10 bases and J lost 2 bases. The CDR3 sequence is CATEGQGATDTQYF. CDR3 nucleotides: TGTGCCACCGAAGGACAGGGGGCCACAGATACGCAGTATTTT.

This clone has only a few counts. The chain uses TRBV15 and TRBJ2-7, with 7 bases matching TRBD2. This CDR3 is built from 13 residues. CDR1 is LNHNV and CDR2 is YYDKDF in the germline V gene (reference sequence). With V trimmed by 3 bases and J by 3 bases, 2 bases remained unmatched. The CDR3 DNA follows: TGTGCCACCAGCAGGGCGGGGGTCTACGAGCAGTACTTC. Encoded protein: CATSRAGVYEQYF.

The J gene is TRBJ2-1, the V gene TRBV6-2 or TRBV6-3, with D perhaps matching TRBD2 (6 bases). V was shortened by 2 bases and J by 8 bases, with 13 bases between the two germline ends. Germline CDR1 reads MNHEY; CDR2 reads SVGEGT. The length of the CDR3 is 14 residues. The CDR3 region has the DNA TGTGCCAGCAGTTACATAACTAGCTGGGATGAGCAGTTCTTC. This translates into CASSYITSWDEQFF.

A remark on this clone: The junction shows a germline mismatch at one end, possibly a read error. The J gene is TRBJ2-1, the V gene TRBV19, with D perhaps TRBD1 or TRBD2 (5 bases each). This CDR3 has 13 residues. Germline CDR1 reads LNHDA; CDR2 reads SQIVND (reference sequence). CDR3 coding DNA: TGTGCCAGTAGTATAGATCGTGGGGGAGCAGCGGTCTTC. Residues: CASSIDRGGAAVF.

The CDR3 region has the DNA TGTGCCAGCAGTGGAGAAAACCCAGGGTTTTGGACAGATACGCAGTATTTT. It encodes CASSGENPGFWTDTQYF. This chain links TRBV6-1 with TRBJ2-3, with a tentative D call TRBD1 (5 bases). V gave up 4 bases and J gave up 3 bases, with 20 bases separating them. There are 17 residues in the CDR3. The germline V gene has CDR1 MNHNS and CDR2 SASEGT.

This chain connects TRBV19 to TRBJ1-1, with D perhaps matching TRBD1 (5 bases). This CDR3 is built from 15 residues. CDR1 is LNHDA and CDR2 is SQIVND in the germline V gene (reference sequence). Trimming removed 1 base from V and 4 bases from J, with 13 bases in between. The DNA for the CDR3 is TGTGCCAGTAGTATAGGTTACAGGATGGGCACTGAAGCTTTCTTT. It is translated as CASSIGYRMGTEAFF.

This chain links TRBV24-1 with TRBJ1-5, with 8 bases identical to TRBD1. The ends lost 3 bases at V and 2 bases at J; junction bases unmatched: 8. Germline CDR1 KGHDR, CDR2 SFDVKD. The CDR3 covers 17 residues. CDR3 DNA: TGTGCCACCAGTGATACGACAGGGGAATGGGGCAATCAGCCCCAGCATTTT. Protein sequence: CATSDTTGEWGNQPQHF.